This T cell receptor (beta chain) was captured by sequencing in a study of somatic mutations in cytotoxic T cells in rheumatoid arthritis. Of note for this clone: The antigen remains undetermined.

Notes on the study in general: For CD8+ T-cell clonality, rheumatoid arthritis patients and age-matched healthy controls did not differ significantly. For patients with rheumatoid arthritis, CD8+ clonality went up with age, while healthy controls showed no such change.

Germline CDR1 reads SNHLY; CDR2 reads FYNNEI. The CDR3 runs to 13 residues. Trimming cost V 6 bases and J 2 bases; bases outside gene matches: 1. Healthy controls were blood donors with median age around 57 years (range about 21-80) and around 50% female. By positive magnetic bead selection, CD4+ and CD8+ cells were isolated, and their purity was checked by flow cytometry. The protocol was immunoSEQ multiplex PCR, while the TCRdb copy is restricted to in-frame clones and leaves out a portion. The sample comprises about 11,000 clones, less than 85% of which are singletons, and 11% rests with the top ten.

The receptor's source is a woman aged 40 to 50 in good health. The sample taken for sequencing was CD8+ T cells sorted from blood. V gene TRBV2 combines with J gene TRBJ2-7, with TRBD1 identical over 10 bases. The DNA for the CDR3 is TGTGCCAGCAGGGGGACAGGGGCCTACGAGCAGTACGTC. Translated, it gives CASRGTGAYEQYV.